Shown below are 21 T cell receptor beta chains from a single sample sequenced in a study of metastatic and nonmetastatic thyroid tumors. None of the patients had undergone any treatment ahead of thyroid surgery. TCRdb re-processed the PCR reads through MiXCR. The sample contains 60,000 to 75,000 clones, approximately 4.1% of which appear only once. Sample: blood. Receptors were obtained from a female donor with papillary thyroid cancer or a benign thyroid nodule (not recorded which). Some clones in this sample may be carry-over from other donors' samples.

In this sample, this clone turned up many times. The chain has TRBV28 and TRBJ2-5, with 10 positions matching TRBD2. The CDR3 is made up of 17 amino acids. Unmatched junction bases numbered 16, after V lost 7 bases and J lost 5 bases. Per the germline V gene, CDR1 is MDHEN and CDR2 is SYDVKM. The DNA of the CDR3 is TGTGCCAGCAAAGGGCTAGCGGGAGTCGGCCTCTGGGAGACCCAGTACTTC. Amino acid sequence: CASKGLAGVGLWETQYF.

The V and J genes are TRBV9 and TRBJ2-3; 8 bases are shared with TRBD1. Germline assignment: CDR1 SGDLS and CDR2 YYNGEE. The junction had 11 bases not matched to a gene; V was cut back by 4 bases and J by 1 base. The CDR3 length is 17 residues. Written as DNA, the CDR3 is TGTGCCAGCAGCTTCGCCATAGGGACAGGAGGCACAGATACGCAGTATTTT. Amino acid sequence: CASSFAIGTGGTDTQYF.

This clone has more than one count but fewer than ten. One junction end does not reproduce the germline sequence, and a read error may be involved. Other nucleotide sequences from this sample produce the same CDR3. The chain carries TRBV7-8 and TRBJ2-5; D is tentatively TRBD1 or TRBD2 (5 bases each). The germline gives CDR1 SGHVS, CDR2 FQNEAQ. The CDR3 runs to 20 residues. The CDR3 DNA is TGCGCCAGCAGCCCAGCCTCTGGTAACAGCGGTGATGGCCAGGGTGGGACCCAGTACTTC. This translates into CASSPASGNSGDGQGGTQYF.

This clone was seen just once. The chain's CDR3 is CASRPPGMNNEAFF. The CDR3 DNA follows: TGTGCCAGCAGACCTCCGGGTATGAACAATGAGGCTTTCTTT. J is TRBJ1-1 and V is TRBV6-1; D remains ambiguous. Looked up from germline, CDR1 is MNHNS and CDR2 is SASEGT. CDR3 length: 14 residues. Trimming left V 6 bases short and J 11 bases short, with 22 bases between.

This clone was recorded many times. Other DNA sequences in the sample encode the same CDR3. V usage is TRBV5-4 and J usage is TRBJ2-7; 10 bases agree with TRBD2. Germline V gene sequence: CDR1 SGHNT, CDR2 YYREEE (reference sequence). This CDR3 is built from 15 residues. V was clipped by 4 bases and J by 7 bases; unmatched bases: 11. The CDR3 DNA sequence: TGTGCCAGCAGCGCCGGACTAGCGGCCTCCGGGGAGCAGTACTTC. Its translation: CASSAGLAASGEQYF.

Ten or more counts support this clone. This chain links TRBV3-1 with TRBJ2-5; weak D call: TRBD1 (5 bases). V was clipped by 2 bases and J by 5 bases, with 9 bases between them. The germline V gene has CDR1 LGHDT and CDR2 YNNKEL (reference sequence). CDR3 length equals 13 residues. CDR3 DNA sequence: TGTGCCAGCAGCCAAAATAGGGGTGAGACCCAGTACTTC. It translates to CASSQNRGETQYF.

This clone has only a few counts. This rearrangement joins TRBV6-4 to TRBJ1-2, with D possibly being TRBD1 (6 bases). The CDR3 has 14 residues. Trimming shortened V by 2 bases and J by 8 bases, and 15 bases separated the two germline ends. The germline gives CDR1 MRHNA, CDR2 SNTAGT. The CDR3 sequence is CASSDLQGRVGYTF. The DNA for the CDR3 is TGTGCCAGCAGTGACCTACAGGGTCGTGTAGGCTACACCTTC.

J is TRBJ2-1 and V is TRBV20-1; the D gene could be TRBD1 or TRBD2 (7 bases each). In germline, CDR1 is DFQATT, CDR2 SNEGSKA (reference sequence). V gave up 5 bases and J gave up 2 bases, with 13 bases separating them. The CDR3 sequence is 14 residues long. This chain's CDR3 is CSAQGGGTYNEQFF. The CDR3 DNA reads TGCAGTGCTCAGGGGGGGGGCACCTACAATGAGCAGTTCTTC.

This clone has only a few counts. The chain links TRBV20-1 to TRBJ1-3; D is unclear. The CDR3 spans 15 residues. V shed 2 bases and J shed 0 bases, with 11 bases lying between them. CDR1 and CDR2 (germline): DFQATT, SNEGSKA (reference sequence). The CDR3 loop reads CSARPCFDSGNTIYF. The CDR3 region has the DNA TGCAGTGCTAGACCGTGCTTTGACTCTGGAAACACCATATATTTT.

There are many counts of this clone. The rearrangement links TRBV6-5 to TRBJ1-3; a possible D gene is TRBD1 (5 bases). The V gene's germline CDR1 is MNHEY and CDR2 SVGAGI. Trimming left V 2 bases short and J 4 bases short, with 9 bases between. This CDR3 has 14 amino acids. The CDR3 loop reads CASSYGALGNTIYF. The CDR3 DNA sequence: TGTGCCAGCAGTTACGGGGCACTAGGAAACACCATATATTTT.

This clone was found many times. Other DNA sequences in this specimen translate into the identical CDR3. The chain uses TRBV27 and TRBJ2-3; D unresolved. V was shortened by 0 bases and J by 4 bases, with 5 bases between the two germline ends. This CDR3 has 13 residues. The germline gives CDR1 MNHEY, CDR2 SMNVEV (reference sequence). The DNA for the CDR3 is TGTGCCAGCAGTTTATCGAGGCCAGATACGCAGTATTTT. This translates into CASSLSRPDTQYF.

This clone was observed at least ten times. A junction end diverges from the germline sequence, so it may reflect a read error. The rearrangement joins TRBV5-1 to TRBJ2-1; 10 nucleotides match TRBD2. This CDR3 spans 13 amino acids. Per germline, CDR1 SGHRS and CDR2 YFSETQ. CDR3 bases: TGCGCCAGCAGCTTGGTGCTAGCGGGAGTCTCGATCTTC. It yields the protein CASSLVLAGVSIF.

A few counts support this clone. The same CDR3 arises from other DNA sequences in this sample as well. The chain links TRBV5-1 to TRBJ2-3, with 11 bases identical to TRBD2. The V gene end was trimmed by 3 bases and the J gene end by 4 bases; junction bases not matched to a gene: 10. The CDR3 runs 17 residues. Per germline, CDR1 SGHRS and CDR2 YFSETQ. For the CDR3, the DNA is TGCGCCAGCAGCTCCCTGGCTAGCGGGGGGTGGGCAGATACGCAGTATTTT. Translation: CASSSLASGGWADTQYF.

This clone was observed a few times. This chain connects TRBV7-9 to TRBJ2-7; maybe TRBD1 (6 bases). V shed 4 bases and J shed 3 bases, with 10 bases lying between them. The V gene's germline CDR1 is SEHNR and CDR2 FQNEAQ (reference sequence). The CDR3 loop spans 13 amino acids. CDR3 residues: CASSSRTDYEQYF. Written as DNA, the CDR3 is TGTGCCAGCAGCTCCCGGACAGACTACGAGCAGTACTTC.

This chain joins TRBV28 and TRBJ2-7; 7 nucleotides align to TRBD2. Trimming took 6 bases from V and 2 from J; bases not matched to a gene: 4. This CDR3 has 13 residues. Germline CDR1 reads MDHEN; CDR2 reads SYDVKM. The CDR3 reads CASRASGTYEQYF. DNA of the CDR3: TGTGCCAGCAGGGCTAGCGGAACCTACGAGCAGTACTTC.

In this sample, this clone turned up a few times. The junction shows a germline mismatch at one end, possibly a read error. The V and J genes are TRBV6-1 and TRBJ2-3; 7 bases fit TRBD2. The CDR3 loop spans 16 amino acids. Per germline, CDR1 MNHNS and CDR2 SASEGT. The CDR3 nucleotides read TGTGCCAGCAGTGAAGCGACCAGCGGGATTGGTGATACGCATTATTTT. This encodes CASSEATSGIGDTHYF.

This clone showed up many times. The rearrangement joins TRBV9 to TRBJ2-7; TRBD2 agrees at 7 bases. The CDR3 is 14 amino acids. Trimming at V came to 4 bases and at J to 2 bases, leaving 6 bases not matched to a gene. CDR1 SGDLS and CDR2 YYNGEE come from the germline V gene. The CDR3 spells CASSPRTSTYEQYF. In DNA, the CDR3 is TGTGCCAGCAGCCCGCGGACTAGTACCTACGAGCAGTACTTC.

The rearrangement uses TRBV29-1 and TRBJ2-1, with D uncertain. The germline V gene encodes CDR1 SQVTM and CDR2 ANQGSEA. This CDR3 is 13 amino acids long. V shed 4 bases and J shed 4 bases, with 11 bases lying between them. Here the CDR3 reads CSVVNRLYNEQFF. CDR3 sequence (DNA): TGCAGCGTTGTGAATCGGCTATACAATGAGCAGTTCTTC.

The sample holds many counts of this clone. The J gene is TRBJ2-5, the V gene TRBV19, with a tentative D call TRBD1 (5 bases). This CDR3 has 13 residues. The V gene's germline CDR1 is LNHDA and CDR2 SQIVND (reference sequence). Trimming pared 5 bases from V and 4 bases from J, leaving 11 bases between. The chain's CDR3 is CASSGRVTETQYF. The CDR3, as DNA: TGTGCCAGTAGTGGCAGGGTAACAGAGACCCAGTACTTC.

The rearrangement links TRBV20-1 to TRBJ2-1; possibly TRBD1 for D (5 bases). The germline gives CDR1 DFQATT, CDR2 SNEGSKA (reference sequence). The CDR3 is 14 amino acids. The V end was cut by 0 bases, the J end by 3 bases, with 9 bases between. CDR3 in DNA: TGCAGTGCTAGAGACAGGGTGGACTACAATGAGCAGTTCTTC. This gives the protein CSARDRVDYNEQFF.

This clone was observed many times. The chain uses TRBV3-1 and TRBJ2-7; TRBD2 aligns across 13 bases. J lost 4 bases, V lost 4 bases, and 13 bases had no gene match. Germline lookup yields CDR1 LGHDT and CDR2 YNNKEL (reference sequence). This CDR3 spans 18 amino acids. CDR3 loop: CASSLQLAGGPLRYEQYF. Written as DNA, the CDR3 is TGTGCCAGCAGCCTCCAACTAGCGGGAGGGCCGCTTAGATACGAGCAGTACTTC.